The source of this T cell receptor beta chain is a study of T cell changes during pregnancy in multiple sclerosis. CDR3 length equals 13 residues. CDR1 and CDR2 (germline): MDHEN, SYDVKM. V lost 3 bases and J 5 bases, leaving 10 bases between the germline ends. Sequencing used immunoSEQ multiplex PCR; TCRdb keeps in-frame clones, though not all of them. The table includes roughly 47,000 clones, around 94% detected once. The TCR was taken from a female donor with multiple sclerosis, enrolled in a pregnancy study. V usage is TRBV28 and J usage is TRBJ1-1; D ambiguous. This specimen consisted of CD8+ T cells from peripheral blood mononuclear cells, obtained before pregnancy. In nucleotides, the CDR3 is TGTGCCAGCAGTTTTTCAATAGTTACTGAAGCTTTCTTT. As protein: CASSFSIVTEAFF.